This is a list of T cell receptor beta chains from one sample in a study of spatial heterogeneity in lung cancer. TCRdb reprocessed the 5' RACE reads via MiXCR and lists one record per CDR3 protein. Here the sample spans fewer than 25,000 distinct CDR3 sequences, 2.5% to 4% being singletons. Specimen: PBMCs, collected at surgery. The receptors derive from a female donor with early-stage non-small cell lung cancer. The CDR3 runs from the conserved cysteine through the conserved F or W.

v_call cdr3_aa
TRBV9 CASSVTEGGPQETQYF
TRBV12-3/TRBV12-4 CASSPGLAGGPHNEQFF
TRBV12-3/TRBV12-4 CASSSTGLETQYF
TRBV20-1 CSARLPDMDYNEQFF
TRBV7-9 CASSTRQIVNTEAFF
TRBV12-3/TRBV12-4 CASSSGNYGYTF
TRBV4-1 CASSQGTVGSDTQYF
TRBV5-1 CASSLAGTGGNTEAFF
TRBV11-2 CASSSPGQGYNEQFF
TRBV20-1 CSASDRGRGYTF
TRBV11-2 CASSTETGGPQETQYF
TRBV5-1 CASSLVDRDSRSVGWPQHF
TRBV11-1 CASSSRGAHYEQYF
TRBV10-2 CASSPTGPSLGETQYF
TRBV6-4 CASSEGVNTQYF
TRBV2 CARDRDLENGYTF
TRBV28 CASRMDREDNEQFF
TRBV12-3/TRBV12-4 CASRLDRGNEQYF
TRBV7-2 CASSTSYEQYF
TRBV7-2 CASSLATGTNSPLHF
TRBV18 CASSPPGSYEQYF
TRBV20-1 CSARDLLAGGPAYEQFF
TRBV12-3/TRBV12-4 CASSFGGDTGELFF
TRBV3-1 CASSQRGLAATEQYF
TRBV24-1 CATSDLGEHEQFF
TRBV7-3 CASGHDETRELFF
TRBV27 CASSLVGGLTDTGELFF
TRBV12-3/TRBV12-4 CASSLGQGSGNQPQHF
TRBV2 CASGVDYEQYF
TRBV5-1 CASSYRTSGRETQYF
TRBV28 CASSLTTGFGNQPQHF
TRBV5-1 CASSPQGSGYTF
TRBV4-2 CASSPLVGGDYEQYF
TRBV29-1 CSVVWDSEEAQHF
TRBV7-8 CASSFPPREQFF
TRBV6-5 CASHTGSYGYTF
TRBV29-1 CSAKGALEAFF
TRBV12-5 CASGLDNSYFGGYTF
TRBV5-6 CASKGGRGREQETQYF
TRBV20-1 CSALGQGNTGELFF
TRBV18 CASSPGPTYEQYF
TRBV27 CASSFVNNEQFF
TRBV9 CASSVGGGPYEQYF
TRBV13 CASTKGHGPSYNEQFF
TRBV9 CASRGGGPGELFF
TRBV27 CASSFRGPSYEQYF
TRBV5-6 CASSLPNSPLHF
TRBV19 CASTWAGTGSTGELFF
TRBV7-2 CASNAAGTALLQPVNEQFF
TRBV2 CASSDRTTLGDEQYF
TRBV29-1 CSFSDGSYEQYF
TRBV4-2 CASSQAGVGYEQYF
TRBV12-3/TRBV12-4 CASSLHGGYTF
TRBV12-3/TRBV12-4 CASSSTPTGNQPQHF
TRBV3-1 CASSQVREEGKTQYF
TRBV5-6 CATRRRGGTEAFF
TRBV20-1 CSATYRVGQPQHF